These 31 T cell receptor beta chains were all obtained from the same sample, sequenced in a study of vaccination and CD4 T cells after COVID-19. Treatment here: roughly 11-day PBMC culture with coronavirus spike peptide pools or control peptides (ViraFEST assay). For these TCRs, the target antigens are not known. Once obtained from cultured CD4+ T cells, the DNA was sequenced using the Oncomine TCR Beta short-read assay. TCRdb reanalysed the PCR reads using MiXCR and keeps one entry per CDR3 protein. This repertoire shows fewer than 20,000 distinct CDR3 sequences, approximately 53% found once; its top ten account for approximately 31%. Specimen: cultured CD4+ T cells from blood, collected after SARS-CoV-2 vaccination. The receptors shown here come from a human donor with COVID-19.

This clonotype was seen more than once but under ten times. V and J are TRBV12-3 or TRBV12-4 and TRBJ2-5; no definite D call. Trimming pared 5 bases from V and 2 bases from J, leaving 12 bases between. This CDR3 has 14 residues. The chain's CDR3 is CASSPPGRQETQYF. The CDR3 nucleotides read TGTGCCAGCAGTCCCCCGGGCCGACAAGAGACCCAGTACTTC.

This clonotype came up a few times. V and J are TRBV15 and TRBJ1-2, with TRBD1 as a possible D gene (6 bases). Trimming stripped 2 bases from V and 1 base from J, with 17 bases between. Germline-derived CDR1 and CDR2 are LNHNV and YYDKDF (reference sequence). There are 17 residues in the CDR3. CDR3 in DNA: TGTGCCACCAGCAGAAACGTGGGGGGGGCGATTAACTATGGCTACACCTTC. It encodes CATSRNVGGAINYGYTF.

J is TRBJ2-7 and V is TRBV12-3 or TRBV12-4; 9 nucleotides agree with TRBD1. The CDR3 consists of 14 residues. V shed 8 bases, J shed 3 bases, and the junction held 8 bases outside the gene matches. The CDR3 spells CASHSGQGFYEQYF. The CDR3 nucleotides read TGTGCCAGCCATTCGGGACAGGGTTTCTACGAGCAGTACTTC.

This chain uses TRBV5-4 with TRBJ1-1; 7 bases align to TRBD1. This CDR3 region has 13 residues. Germline V gene sequence: CDR1 SGHNT, CDR2 YYREEE (reference sequence). V shed 6 bases and J 0 bases; nucleotides not matched to a gene: 2. The CDR3 region is CASNTGVNTEAFF. In DNA, the CDR3 is TGTGCCAGCAATACAGGGGTGAACACTGAAGCTTTCTTT.

In this sample, this clonotype turned up a few times. The chain employs TRBV10-3 and TRBJ1-5; perhaps TRBD1 as D (5 bases). Trimming pared 0 bases from V and 1 base from J, leaving 10 bases between. The germline CDR1 and CDR2 sequences are ENHRY and SYGVKD. The CDR3 is 16 residues long. The CDR3 loop is CAISESPGVSNQPQHF. The CDR3 region has the DNA TGTGCCATCAGTGAGTCTCCGGGGGTAAGCAATCAGCCCCAGCATTTT.

The chain recombines TRBV7-2 with TRBJ2-3, with D unclear. The CDR3 spans 15 residues. Germline values: CDR1 SGHTA, CDR2 FQGNSA. V gave up 1 base and J gave up 6 bases, with 14 bases separating them. The CDR3 is CASSLEGRPPDTQYF. CDR3 in DNA: TGTGCCAGCAGCTTAGAGGGCAGACCCCCGGATACGCAGTATTTT.

This chain uses TRBV12-3 or TRBV12-4 with TRBJ1-1; no clear D gene. Trimming took 3 bases from V and 4 from J, leaving 15 bases between them. This CDR3 is built from 15 residues. CDR3 region: CASSFPTRFRTEAFF. The CDR3 DNA reads as TGTGCCAGCAGTTTCCCGACGCGTTTTCGCACTGAAGCTTTCTTT.

V and J are TRBV5-4 and TRBJ2-2; 7 nucleotides line up with TRBD2. The CDR3 extends over 15 amino acids. CDR1 and CDR2 (germline): SGHNT, YYREEE (reference sequence). Trimming removed 4 bases from V and 6 bases from J; junction bases left unmatched: 9. CDR3 bases: TGTGCCAGCAGCACCGGACTAGTTGCCTCCGGGGAGCTGTTTTTT. Translation gives CASSTGLVASGELFF.

This clonotype was seen a handful of times. This chain links TRBV20-1 with TRBJ1-1; D gene ambiguous. The CDR3 contains 13 residues. Germline assignment: CDR1 DFQATT and CDR2 SNEGSKA (reference sequence). Trimming pared 1 base from V and 4 bases from J, leaving 10 bases between. The CDR3 sequence: CSARGRRTTEAFF. The CDR3, as DNA: TGCAGTGCTAGAGGCAGGCGGACCACTGAAGCTTTCTTT.

This clonotype turned up a few times. V usage is TRBV28 and J usage is TRBJ2-7, with D possibly matching TRBD1 (6 bases). The CDR3 spans 10 residues. The V end lost 10 bases, the J end lost 6 bases, and 10 bases lay between the germline ends. The V gene's germline CDR1 is MDHEN and CDR2 SYDVKM. CDR3 sequence (DNA): TGTGCCACACGCAGGGGCGAGCAGTACTTC. Protein sequence: CATRRGEQYF.

The rearrangement links TRBV27 to TRBJ2-1; 8 positions agree with TRBD1. The CDR3 runs 14 residues. V lost 5 bases, J lost 10 bases, and 10 bases stayed unmatched. Germline V gene lookup returns CDR1 MNHEY and CDR2 SMNVEV (reference sequence). Written as DNA, the CDR3 is TGTGCCAGCAGTATGGGCAGGGGGCGCGAGGAGCAGTTCTTC. Amino acid sequence: CASSMGRGREEQFF.

This clonotype appeared a few times. The V call is TRBV10-3, the J call TRBJ1-1; D remains ambiguous. Germline-derived CDR1 and CDR2 are ENHRY and SYGVKD. The CDR3 totals 14 residues. Trimming removed 4 bases from V and 4 bases from J, with 13 bases in between. CDR3 residues: CAISVGAGSTEAFF. For the CDR3, the DNA is TGTGCCATCAGTGTGGGTGCAGGAAGCACTGAAGCTTTCTTT.

V usage is TRBV28 and J usage is TRBJ1-1; D might be TRBD1 (5 bases). There are 14 residues in the CDR3. The germline V gene has CDR1 MDHEN and CDR2 SYDVKM. V was pared by 8 bases and J by 0 bases, with 13 bases between. CDR3 in DNA: TGTGCCAGCTGCGTCGGGGCCATGAACACTGAAGCTTTCTTT. It is translated as CASCVGAMNTEAFF.

This clonotype was counted a few times. The chain joins TRBV7-9 to TRBJ1-1; 7 bases map to TRBD1. This CDR3 spans 14 amino acids. Trimming at V came to 1 base and at J to 5 bases, leaving 4 bases not matched to a gene. The germline CDR1 and CDR2 sequences are SEHNR and FQNEAQ (reference sequence). CDR3 amino acids: CASSLVGGLTEAFF. The CDR3 DNA follows: TGTGCCAGCAGCTTAGTAGGGGGCTTGACTGAAGCTTTCTTT.

The chain employs TRBV7-2 and TRBJ2-3; TRBD2 matches at 10 bases. Germline V gene sequence: CDR1 SGHTA, CDR2 FQGNSA. V was clipped by 5 bases and J by 5 bases; unmatched bases: 10. This CDR3 is 16 amino acids long. DNA for the CDR3: TGTGCCAGCAGCCCCAAAGCGGGGGGGCAGGTAGATACGCAGTATTTT. Protein product: CASSPKAGGQVDTQYF.

This clonotype was detected only a few times. The V call is TRBV20-1, the J call TRBJ1-6; 10 bases match TRBD1. The germline CDR1 and CDR2 sequences are DFQATT and SNEGSKA (reference sequence). This CDR3 has 15 residues. The V gene end was trimmed by 5 bases and the J gene end by 7 bases; junction bases not matched to a gene: 8. DNA of the CDR3: TGCAGTGCTCCCGACAGGGGGCAAGGAAATTCACCCCTCCACTTT. Protein sequence: CSAPDRGQGNSPLHF.

This chain links TRBV19 with TRBJ2-5; TRBD2 matches at 8 bases. With V trimmed by 7 bases and J by 1 base, 11 bases remained unmatched. Germline V CDR1 and CDR2: LNHDA, SQIVND (reference sequence). There are 16 residues in the CDR3. CDR3 DNA sequence: TGTGCCAGTACCCGCGGGGTAGCGGGATCCCAAGAGACCCAGTACTTC. Residues: CASTRGVAGSQETQYF.

The chain joins TRBV20-1 to TRBJ2-7; 7 positions agree with TRBD1. The V and J ends lost 1 base and 5 bases, in that order; junction bases with no gene match: 11. The germline V gene has CDR1 DFQATT and CDR2 SNEGSKA (reference sequence). This CDR3 spans 15 amino acids. The DNA for the CDR3 is TGCAGTGCTAGAGGCACCGCTACAGGGGTCCACGAGCAGTACTTC. Residues: CSARGTATGVHEQYF.

This clonotype was detected a few times. The V gene is TRBV27, the J gene TRBJ2-7; D tentatively reads TRBD1 or TRBD2 (5 bases each). This CDR3 region has 14 residues. The V gene lost 6 bases and the J gene lost 3 bases, with 15 bases spanning the gap. The germline gives CDR1 MNHEY, CDR2 SMNVEV (reference sequence). The chain's CDR3 is CASSPGTRRYEQYF. CDR3 nucleotide sequence: TGTGCCAGCAGCCCAGGGACCCGACGCTACGAGCAGTACTTC.

The chain carries TRBV27 and TRBJ2-4, with 9 bases lining up with TRBD2. This CDR3 region has 18 residues. The junction had 13 bases not matched to a gene; V was cut back by 5 bases and J by 2 bases. The V gene's germline CDR1 is MNHEY and CDR2 SMNVEV (reference sequence). The DNA of the CDR3 is TGTGCCAGCAGTCAACACCGCGGGGGGGCCTTACCCAAAAACATTCAGTACTTC. Its translation: CASSQHRGGALPKNIQYF.

This clonotype was counted a few times. The V and J genes are TRBV24-1 and TRBJ1-1; 7 nucleotides match TRBD1. This CDR3 has 16 amino acids. V lost 3 bases, J lost 2 bases, and 8 bases stayed unmatched. Germline lookup yields CDR1 KGHDR and CDR2 SFDVKD. Here the CDR3 DNA reads TGTGCCACCAGTGATGGTGCCGGGACAGCTAACACTGAAGCTTTCTTT. This gives the protein CATSDGAGTANTEAFF.

This sequence joins TRBV12-3 or TRBV12-4 and TRBJ1-6; a possible D gene is TRBD1 (5 bases). CDR3 size: 15 residues. V dropped 5 bases and J dropped 10 bases, with 18 bases sitting between them. CDR3 amino acids: CASSPQGRIGSPLHF. The CDR3 DNA sequence: TGTGCCAGCAGTCCCCAGGGCAGAATAGGCTCACCCCTCCACTTT.

The V call is TRBV4-2, the J call TRBJ1-1; the match to TRBD1 covers 7 bases. Germline values: CDR1 LGHNA, CDR2 YNFKEQ. With 0 bases clipped from V and 5 bases from J, the junction kept 6 bases outside the gene matches. This CDR3 spans 15 amino acids. CDR3 sequence: CASSQERTGATEAFF. The CDR3 coding sequence is TGTGCCAGCAGCCAAGAGAGGACAGGCGCTACTGAAGCTTTCTTT.

The rearrangement links TRBV4-2 to TRBJ2-2; D not certain. CDR1 LGHNA and CDR2 YNFKEQ come from the germline V gene. Trimming left V 3 bases short and J 6 bases short, with 11 bases between. The CDR3 covers 14 residues. The CDR3 DNA reads TGTGCCAGCAGCCAGGGCGATCAACCCGGGGAGCTGTTTTTT. It specifies CASSQGDQPGELFF.

This clonotype was counted a few times. The rearrangement links TRBV7-2 to TRBJ1-5; maybe TRBD1 (5 bases). Looked up from germline, CDR1 is SGHTA and CDR2 is FQGNSA. This CDR3 is 19 amino acids long. V was clipped by 5 bases and J by 1 base, with 24 bases between them. Here the CDR3 reads CASSPLAHAGKGSNQPQHF. DNA for the CDR3: TGTGCCAGCAGCCCCCTGGCTCATGCAGGGAAGGGGAGCAATCAGCCCCAGCATTTT.

This clonotype was recorded a few times. The V and J genes are TRBV27 and TRBJ1-2, with 7 bases fitting TRBD1. Germline-derived CDR1 and CDR2 are MNHEY and SMNVEV (reference sequence). The CDR3 spans 16 residues. The junction had 7 bases not matched to a gene; V was cut back by 0 bases and J by 3 bases. The CDR3 DNA follows: TGTGCCAGCAGTTTATCGTTGACAGGGAGAGACTATGGCTACACCTTC. Its protein is CASSLSLTGRDYGYTF.

The V and J genes are TRBV19 and TRBJ1-1; D is undetermined. V was cut by 7 bases and J by 2 bases, with 11 bases left in between. Germline V gives CDR1 LNHDA, CDR2 SQIVND (reference sequence). The CDR3 consists of 13 residues. The chain's CDR3 is CASTLSFNTEAFF. The CDR3, as DNA: TGTGCCAGTACCTTGTCGTTTAACACTGAAGCTTTCTTT.

This clonotype was detected only a few times. This chain connects TRBV20-1 to TRBJ1-1; D gene unclear. Trimming took 3 bases from V and 2 from J, leaving 7 bases between them. This CDR3 is 12 amino acids long. CDR1 and CDR2 from the germline V gene are DFQATT and SNEGSKA (reference sequence). CDR3 in amino acids: CSASRVNTEAFF. The CDR3 nucleotides read TGCAGTGCTAGTAGGGTTAACACTGAAGCTTTCTTT.

The CDR3 DNA sequence: TGTGCCAGCAGCCCGGGACAGGGTTTCGGTGCTGAAGCTTTCTTT. It is translated as CASSPGQGFGAEAFF. The chain couples TRBV7-2 to TRBJ1-1; 9 bases line up with TRBD1. The V segment lost 5 bases and the J segment 6 bases; nucleotides outside the gene matches: 10. Per the germline V gene, CDR1 is SGHTA and CDR2 is FQGNSA. This CDR3 is 15 amino acids long.

The rearrangement uses TRBV6-1 and TRBJ1-6; the D gene is possibly TRBD1 (5 bases). The V end lost 6 bases, the J end lost 3 bases, and 15 bases lay between the germline ends. The CDR3 has 16 residues. The germline CDR1 and CDR2 sequences are MNHNS and SASEGT. CDR3 nucleotide sequence: TGTGCCAGCAGGGGAGGGGTCCCCAACTATAATTCACCCCTCCACTTT. Amino acids: CASRGGVPNYNSPLHF.

This chain uses TRBV7-2 with TRBJ1-3, with 7 bases fitting TRBD1. Germline loops: CDR1 SGHTA, CDR2 FQGNSA. V lost 5 bases to trimming and J lost 1 base; unmatched junction nucleotides: 2. The CDR3 runs to 14 residues. CDR3 DNA: TGTGCCAGCAGCCGACAGGGTTCTGGAAACACCATATATTTT. Residues: CASSRQGSGNTIYF.